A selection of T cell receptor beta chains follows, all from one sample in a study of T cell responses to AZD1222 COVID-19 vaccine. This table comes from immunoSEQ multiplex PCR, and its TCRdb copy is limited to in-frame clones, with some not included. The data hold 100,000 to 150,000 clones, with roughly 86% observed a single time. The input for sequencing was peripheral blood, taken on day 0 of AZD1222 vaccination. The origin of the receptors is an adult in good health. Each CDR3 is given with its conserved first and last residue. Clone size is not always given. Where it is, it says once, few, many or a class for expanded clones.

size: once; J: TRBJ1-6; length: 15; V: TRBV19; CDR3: CASSMSAGFNSPLHF
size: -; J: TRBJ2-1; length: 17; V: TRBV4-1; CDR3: CASSQDLGVSSYNEQFF
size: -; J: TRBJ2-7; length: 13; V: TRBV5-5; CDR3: CASGGQPKDEQYF
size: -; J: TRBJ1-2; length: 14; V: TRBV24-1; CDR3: CATSDAPERSGYTF
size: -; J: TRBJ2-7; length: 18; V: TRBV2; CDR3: CASRVAGGTSPLVYEQYF
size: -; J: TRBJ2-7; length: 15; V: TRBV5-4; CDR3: CASSLNRGRVYEQYF
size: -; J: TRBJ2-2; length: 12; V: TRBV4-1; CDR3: CASSQVPGELFF
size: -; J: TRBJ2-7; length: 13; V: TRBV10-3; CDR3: CAIKGDRRYEQYF
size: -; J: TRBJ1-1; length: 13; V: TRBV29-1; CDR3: CSVRRRSSTEAFF
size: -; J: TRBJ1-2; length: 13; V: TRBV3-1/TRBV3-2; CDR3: CASSQGGRESYTF
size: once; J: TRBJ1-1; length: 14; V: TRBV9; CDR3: CASSVAGGETEAFF
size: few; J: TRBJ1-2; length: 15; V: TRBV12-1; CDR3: CASSWCRDTDYGYTF
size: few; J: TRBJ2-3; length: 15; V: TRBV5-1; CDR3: CASSSGGGGRDTQYF
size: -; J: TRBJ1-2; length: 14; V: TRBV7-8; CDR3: CASSFDRDNYGYTF
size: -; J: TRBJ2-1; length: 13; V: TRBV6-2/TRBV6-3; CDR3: CASSLTQGAEQFF
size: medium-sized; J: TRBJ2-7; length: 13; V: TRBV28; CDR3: CASTGGLSYEQYF
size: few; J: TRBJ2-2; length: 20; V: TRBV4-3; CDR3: CASSQKPGLAGGRRAGELFF
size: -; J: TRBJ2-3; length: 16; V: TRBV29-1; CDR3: CSVVRGAGQGTDTQYF
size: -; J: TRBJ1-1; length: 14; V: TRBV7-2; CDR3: CASSLTTGGAEAFF
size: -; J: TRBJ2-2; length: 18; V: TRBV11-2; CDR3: CASRLQTGLAGNTGELFF
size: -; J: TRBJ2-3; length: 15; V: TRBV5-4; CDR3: CASSLSTNRGDTQYF
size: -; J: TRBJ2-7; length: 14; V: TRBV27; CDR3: CASSVLASSYEQYF
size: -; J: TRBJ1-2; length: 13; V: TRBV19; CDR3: CASSIPANYGYTF
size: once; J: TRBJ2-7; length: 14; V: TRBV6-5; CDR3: CASSPGLAGYEQYF
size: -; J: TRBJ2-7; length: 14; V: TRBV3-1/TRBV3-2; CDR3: CASSQAGGQDEQYF
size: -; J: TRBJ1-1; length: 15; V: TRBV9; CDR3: CASSVVQGRNTEAFF
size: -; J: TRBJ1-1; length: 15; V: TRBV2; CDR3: CASSDNRDRYPEAFF
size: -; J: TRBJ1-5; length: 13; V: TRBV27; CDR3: CASSLGSQRPQHF
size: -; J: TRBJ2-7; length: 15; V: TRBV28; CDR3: CASTLFFGGRYEQYF
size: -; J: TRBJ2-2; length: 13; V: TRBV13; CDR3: CASSSQTAGELFF
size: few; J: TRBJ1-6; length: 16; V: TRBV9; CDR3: CASSPPGAGGNSPLHF
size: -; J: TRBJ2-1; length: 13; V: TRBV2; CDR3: CASSRTGVGTRIF
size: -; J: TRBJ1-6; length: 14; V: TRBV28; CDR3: CASSWGPDNSPLHF
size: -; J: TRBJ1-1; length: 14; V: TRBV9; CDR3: CASSAGLMNTEAFF
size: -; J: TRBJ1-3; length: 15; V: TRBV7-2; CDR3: CASSLARDSGNTIYF
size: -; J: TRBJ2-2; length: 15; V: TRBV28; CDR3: CASSFSGSPVGELFF
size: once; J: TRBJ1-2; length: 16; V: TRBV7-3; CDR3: CASSLTYHPRDYGYTF
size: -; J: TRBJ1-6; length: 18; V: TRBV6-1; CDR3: CASSGVTGEFSYNSPLHF
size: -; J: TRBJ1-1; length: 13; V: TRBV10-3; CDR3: CAISGKQGLEAFF
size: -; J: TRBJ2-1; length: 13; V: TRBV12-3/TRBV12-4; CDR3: CASRLAGGNEQFF
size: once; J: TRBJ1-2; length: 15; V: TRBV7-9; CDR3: CASSPEVGLAYGYTF
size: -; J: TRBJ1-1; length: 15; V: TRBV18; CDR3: CASSPTTDGNTEAFF